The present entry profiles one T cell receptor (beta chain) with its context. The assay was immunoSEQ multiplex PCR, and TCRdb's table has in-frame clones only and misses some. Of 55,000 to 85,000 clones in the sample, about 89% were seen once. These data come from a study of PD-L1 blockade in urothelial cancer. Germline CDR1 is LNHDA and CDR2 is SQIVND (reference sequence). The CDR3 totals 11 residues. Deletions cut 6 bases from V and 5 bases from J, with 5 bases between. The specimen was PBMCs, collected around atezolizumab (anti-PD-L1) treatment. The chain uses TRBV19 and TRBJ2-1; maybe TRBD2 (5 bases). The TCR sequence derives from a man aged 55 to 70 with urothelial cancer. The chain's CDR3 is CASSGNNEQFF. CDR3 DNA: TGTGCCAGTAGCGGGAACAATGAGCAGTTCTTC.